Here is one TCR beta chain with its context. The data stem from a study of blood T cell repertoires in COVID-19. Study-wide context: The origin of the acute and convalescent COVID-19 samples was the United States, Italy and Spain. The cDNA or gDNA used as material had been derived from T cells, B-cell-depleted T cells, or PBMCs.

The CDR3 extends over 18 amino acids. CDR1 is LGHNA and CDR2 is YSLEER in the germline V gene. V trimming: 1 base; J trimming: 0 bases; junction bases outside the gene matches: 6. Original processing methods: Amplified reference gene primers provided the basis for estimating nucleated cell counts. TCRdb's table, derived via immunoSEQ multiplex PCR, lists solely in-frame clones and lacks some. For V, J and clone size, that table is used; D and trimming come from the DNA. Among around 100,000 clones listed, roughly 84% were seen once. The V gene is TRBV4-3, the J gene TRBJ2-3, with 11 positions matching TRBD2. Material: peripheral blood. The clonotype originates from a human donor in a cohort sampled during active COVID-19. Written as DNA, the CDR3 is TGCGCCAGCAGCCAAGGGCTAGCGGGAGGCCGAAGCACAGATACGCAGTATTTT. It specifies CASSQGLAGGRSTDTQYF.